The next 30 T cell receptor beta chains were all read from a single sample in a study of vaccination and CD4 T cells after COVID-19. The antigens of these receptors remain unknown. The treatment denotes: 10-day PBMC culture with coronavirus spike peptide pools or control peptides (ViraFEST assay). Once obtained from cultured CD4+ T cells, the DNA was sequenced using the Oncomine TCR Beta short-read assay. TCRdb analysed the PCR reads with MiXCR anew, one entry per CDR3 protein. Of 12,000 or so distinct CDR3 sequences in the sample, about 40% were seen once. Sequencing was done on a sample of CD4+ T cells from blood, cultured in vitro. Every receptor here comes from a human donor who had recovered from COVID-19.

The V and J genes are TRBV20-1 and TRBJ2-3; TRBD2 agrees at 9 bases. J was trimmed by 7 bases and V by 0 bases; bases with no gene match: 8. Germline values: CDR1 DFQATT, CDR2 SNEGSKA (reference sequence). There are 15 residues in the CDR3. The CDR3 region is CSARDSRGGLNTQYF. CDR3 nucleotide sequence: TGCAGTGCTAGAGATTCGCGGGGGGGCCTAAATACGCAGTATTTT.

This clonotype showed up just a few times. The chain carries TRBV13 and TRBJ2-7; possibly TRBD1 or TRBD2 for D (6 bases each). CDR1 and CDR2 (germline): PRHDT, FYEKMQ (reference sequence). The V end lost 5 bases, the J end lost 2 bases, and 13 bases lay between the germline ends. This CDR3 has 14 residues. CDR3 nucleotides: TGTGCCAGCAGCGGCGGGACACTAGCCTACGAGCAGTACTTC. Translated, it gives CASSGGTLAYEQYF.

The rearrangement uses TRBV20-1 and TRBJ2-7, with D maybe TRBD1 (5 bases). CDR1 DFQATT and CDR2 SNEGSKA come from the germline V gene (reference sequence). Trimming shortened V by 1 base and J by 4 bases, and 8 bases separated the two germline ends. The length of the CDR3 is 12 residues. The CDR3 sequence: CSARGTQYEQYF. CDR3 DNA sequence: TGCAGTGCTAGAGGGACACAGTACGAGCAGTACTTC.

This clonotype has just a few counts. CDR3 region: CASSRVSGNTIYF. The CDR3 DNA reads as TGTGCCAGCAGCCGGGTTTCAGGAAACACCATATATTTT. The rearrangement joins TRBV7-2 to TRBJ1-3, with D hard to call. Looked up from germline, CDR1 is SGHTA and CDR2 is FQGNSA. Trimming took off 5 bases at V and 4 bases at J, with 9 bases between the two ends. The length of the CDR3 is 13 residues.

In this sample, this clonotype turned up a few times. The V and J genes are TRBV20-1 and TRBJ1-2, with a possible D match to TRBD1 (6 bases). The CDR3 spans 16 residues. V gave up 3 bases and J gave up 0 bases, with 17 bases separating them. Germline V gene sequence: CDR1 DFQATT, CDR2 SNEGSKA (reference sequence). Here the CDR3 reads CSASPLYRDANYGYTF. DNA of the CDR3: TGCAGTGCTAGTCCCTTGTACAGGGACGCTAACTATGGCTACACCTTC.

For the CDR3, the DNA is TGTGCCAGCGGGGAACAGGGTGAAGCTTTCTTT. Its translation: CASGEQGEAFF. The J gene is TRBJ1-1, the V gene TRBV6-1; D is possibly TRBD1 (6 bases). Germline V lookup: CDR1 MNHNS, CDR2 SASEGT. The CDR3 runs to 11 residues. V lost 8 bases, J lost 7 bases, and 11 bases lay in between.

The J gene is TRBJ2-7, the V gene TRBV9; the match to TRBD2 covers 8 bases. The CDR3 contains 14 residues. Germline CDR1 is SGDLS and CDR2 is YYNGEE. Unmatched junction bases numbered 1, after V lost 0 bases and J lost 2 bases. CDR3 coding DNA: TGTGCCAGCAGCGTAGGGGGACTAGCCTACGAGCAGTACTTC. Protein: CASSVGGLAYEQYF.

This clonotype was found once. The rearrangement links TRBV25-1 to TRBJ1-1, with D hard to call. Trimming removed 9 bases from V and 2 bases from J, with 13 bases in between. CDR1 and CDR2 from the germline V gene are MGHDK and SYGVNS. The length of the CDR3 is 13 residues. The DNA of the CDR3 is TGTGCCAGTGCCATGTGGGGTAACACTGAAGCTTTCTTT. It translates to CASAMWGNTEAFF.

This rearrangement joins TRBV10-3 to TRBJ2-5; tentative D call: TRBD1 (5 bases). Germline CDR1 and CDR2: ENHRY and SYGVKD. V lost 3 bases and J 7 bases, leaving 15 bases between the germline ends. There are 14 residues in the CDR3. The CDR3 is CAISDPGARMTQYF. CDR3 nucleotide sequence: TGTGCCATCAGTGACCCTGGGGCAAGGATGACCCAGTACTTC.

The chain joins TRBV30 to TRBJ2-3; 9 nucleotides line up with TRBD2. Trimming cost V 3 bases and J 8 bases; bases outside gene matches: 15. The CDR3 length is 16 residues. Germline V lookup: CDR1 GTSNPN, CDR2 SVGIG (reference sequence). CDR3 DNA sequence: TGTGCCTGGAGCCAACTAAGCGGGGGGCCCCACGGTACGCAGTATTTT. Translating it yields CAWSQLSGGPHGTQYF.

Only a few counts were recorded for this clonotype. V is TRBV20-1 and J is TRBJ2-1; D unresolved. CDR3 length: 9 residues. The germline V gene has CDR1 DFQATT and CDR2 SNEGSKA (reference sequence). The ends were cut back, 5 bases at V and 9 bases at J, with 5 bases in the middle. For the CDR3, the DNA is TGCAGTGCTGGGGTTGAGCAGTTCTTC. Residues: CSAGVEQFF.

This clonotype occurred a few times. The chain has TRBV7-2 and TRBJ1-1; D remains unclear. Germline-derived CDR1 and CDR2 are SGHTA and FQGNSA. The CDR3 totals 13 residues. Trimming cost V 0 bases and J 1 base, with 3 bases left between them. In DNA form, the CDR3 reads TGTGCCAGCAGCTTAGCGGCGAACACTGAAGCTTTCTTT. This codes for CASSLAANTEAFF. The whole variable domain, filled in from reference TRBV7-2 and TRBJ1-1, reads GAGVSQSPSNKVTEKGKDVELRCDPISGHTALYWYRQSLGQGLEFLIYFQGNSAPDKSGLPSDRFSAERTGGSVSTLTIQRTQQEDSAVYLCASSLAANTEAFFGQGTRLTVV.

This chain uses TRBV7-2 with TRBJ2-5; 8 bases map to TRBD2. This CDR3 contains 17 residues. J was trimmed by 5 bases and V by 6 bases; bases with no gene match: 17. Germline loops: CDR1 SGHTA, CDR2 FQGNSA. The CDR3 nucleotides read TGTGCCAGCAGTTACAAACGGGGGGGGTTTGGTGTGGAGACCCAGTACTTC. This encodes CASSYKRGGFGVETQYF.

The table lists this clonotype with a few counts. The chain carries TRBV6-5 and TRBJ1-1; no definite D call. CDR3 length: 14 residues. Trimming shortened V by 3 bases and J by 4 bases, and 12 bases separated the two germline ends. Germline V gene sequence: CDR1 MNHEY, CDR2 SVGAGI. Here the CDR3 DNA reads TGTGCCAGCAGTTATTCCGGTAGGGCCACTGAAGCTTTCTTT. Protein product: CASSYSGRATEAFF.

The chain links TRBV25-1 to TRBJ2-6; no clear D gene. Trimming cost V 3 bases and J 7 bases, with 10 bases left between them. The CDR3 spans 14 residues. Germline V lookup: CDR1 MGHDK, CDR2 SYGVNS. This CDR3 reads CASSELGVANVLTF. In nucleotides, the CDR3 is TGTGCCAGCAGTGAGTTGGGTGTAGCCAACGTCCTGACTTTC.

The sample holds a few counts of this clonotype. The CDR3 bases are TGTGCCACCAGCCCGTACGACAGGGCCCGGGATGGCTACACCTTC. As protein: CATSPYDRARDGYTF. The V and J genes are TRBV15 and TRBJ1-2, with 7 bases aligning to TRBD1. CDR3 size: 15 residues. Germline CDR1 is LNHNV and CDR2 is YYDKDF (reference sequence). V gave up 5 bases and J gave up 6 bases; unmatched junction bases: 12.

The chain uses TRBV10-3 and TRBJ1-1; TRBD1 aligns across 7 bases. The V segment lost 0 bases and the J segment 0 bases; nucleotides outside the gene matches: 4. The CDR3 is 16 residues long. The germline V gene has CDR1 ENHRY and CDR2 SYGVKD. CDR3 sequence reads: CAISESGGALNTEAFF. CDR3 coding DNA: TGTGCCATCAGTGAGTCAGGGGGCGCCTTGAACACTGAAGCTTTCTTT.

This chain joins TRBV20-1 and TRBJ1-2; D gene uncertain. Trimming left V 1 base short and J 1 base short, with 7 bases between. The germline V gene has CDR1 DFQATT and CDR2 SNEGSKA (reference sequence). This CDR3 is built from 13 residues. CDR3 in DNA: TGCAGTGCTAGAGGGGAGGGTAACTATGGCTACACCTTC. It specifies CSARGEGNYGYTF.

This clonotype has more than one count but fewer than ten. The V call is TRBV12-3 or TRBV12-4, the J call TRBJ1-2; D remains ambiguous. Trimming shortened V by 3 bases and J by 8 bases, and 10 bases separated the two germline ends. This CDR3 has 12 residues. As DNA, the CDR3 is TGTGCCAGCAGTTTTGGGGTGGACGGCTACACCTTC. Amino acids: CASSFGVDGYTF.

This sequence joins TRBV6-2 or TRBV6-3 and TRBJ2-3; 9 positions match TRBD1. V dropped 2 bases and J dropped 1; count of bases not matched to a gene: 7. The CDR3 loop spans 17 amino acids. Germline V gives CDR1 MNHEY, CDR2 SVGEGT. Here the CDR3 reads CASSYGTGIEGTDTQYF. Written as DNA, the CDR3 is TGTGCCAGCAGTTACGGGACAGGGATAGAGGGCACAGATACGCAGTATTTT.

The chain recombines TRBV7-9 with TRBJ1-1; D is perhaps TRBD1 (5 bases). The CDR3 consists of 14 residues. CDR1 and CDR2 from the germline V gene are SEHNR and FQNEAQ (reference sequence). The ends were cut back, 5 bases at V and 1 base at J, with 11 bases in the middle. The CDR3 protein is CASSPRDGNTEAFF. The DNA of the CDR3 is TGTGCCAGCAGCCCCCGGGACGGGAACACTGAAGCTTTCTTT.

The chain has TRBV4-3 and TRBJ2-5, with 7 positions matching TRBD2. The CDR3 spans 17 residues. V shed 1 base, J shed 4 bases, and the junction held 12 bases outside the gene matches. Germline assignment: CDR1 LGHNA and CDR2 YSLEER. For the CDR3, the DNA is TGCGCCAGCAGCCAAGGGGGGGGAGGAGGCGCTATAGAGACCCAGTACTTC. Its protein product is CASSQGGGGGAIETQYF.

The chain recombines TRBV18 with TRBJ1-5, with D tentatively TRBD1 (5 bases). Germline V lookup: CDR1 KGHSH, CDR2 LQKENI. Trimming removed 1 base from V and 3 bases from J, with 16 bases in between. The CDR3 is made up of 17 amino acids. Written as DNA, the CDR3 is TGTGCCAGCTCACCACAAGCTCTCGCAGGGAACAATCAGCCCCAGCATTTT. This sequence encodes CASSPQALAGNNQPQHF.

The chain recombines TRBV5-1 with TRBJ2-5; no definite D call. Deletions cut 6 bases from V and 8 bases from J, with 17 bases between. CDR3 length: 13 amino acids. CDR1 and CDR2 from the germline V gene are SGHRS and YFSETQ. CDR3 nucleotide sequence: TGCGCCAGCAAAAGTGGTCAGGATGGAACCCAGTACTTC. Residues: CASKSGQDGTQYF.

The CDR3: CASSKEGFEAFF. CDR3 nucleotide sequence: TGTGCCAGCAGCAAAGAGGGGTTTGAAGCTTTCTTT. The gene calls are TRBV21-1 and TRBJ1-1; the table assigns TRBD1, which was not confirmed against the DNA. TRBV21-1 constitutes a pseudogene. CDR3 size: 12 residues.

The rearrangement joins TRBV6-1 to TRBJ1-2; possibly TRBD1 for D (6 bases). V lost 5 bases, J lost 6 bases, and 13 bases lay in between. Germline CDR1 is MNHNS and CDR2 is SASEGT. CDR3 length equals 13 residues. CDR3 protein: CASSRVGAHGYTF. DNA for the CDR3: TGTGCCAGCAGTCGAGTGGGGGCTCATGGCTACACCTTC.

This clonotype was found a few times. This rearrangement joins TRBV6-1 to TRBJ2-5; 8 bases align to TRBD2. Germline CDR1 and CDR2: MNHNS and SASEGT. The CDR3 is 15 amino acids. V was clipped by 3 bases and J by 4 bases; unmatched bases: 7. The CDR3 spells CASSDSYGGGETQYF. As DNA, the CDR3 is TGTGCCAGCAGTGACTCCTACGGGGGGGGAGAGACCCAGTACTTC.

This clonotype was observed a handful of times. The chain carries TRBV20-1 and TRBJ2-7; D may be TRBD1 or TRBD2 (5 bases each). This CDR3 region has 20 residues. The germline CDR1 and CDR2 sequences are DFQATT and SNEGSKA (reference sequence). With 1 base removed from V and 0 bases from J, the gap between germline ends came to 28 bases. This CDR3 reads CSARVVQAGSPPLSSYEQYF. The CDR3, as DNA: TGCAGTGCTAGAGTGGTTCAGGCAGGGAGCCCCCCGTTAAGCTCCTACGAGCAGTACTTC.

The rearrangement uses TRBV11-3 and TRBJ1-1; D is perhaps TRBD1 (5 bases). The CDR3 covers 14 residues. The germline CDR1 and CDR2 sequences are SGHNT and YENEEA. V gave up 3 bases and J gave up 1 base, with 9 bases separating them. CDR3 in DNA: TGTGCCAGCAGCTTGAGACAGTCGAACACTGAAGCTTTCTTT. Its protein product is CASSLRQSNTEAFF.

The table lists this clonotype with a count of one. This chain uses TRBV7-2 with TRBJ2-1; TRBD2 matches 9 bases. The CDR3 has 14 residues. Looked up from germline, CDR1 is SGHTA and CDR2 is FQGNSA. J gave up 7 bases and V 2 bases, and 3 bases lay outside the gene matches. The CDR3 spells CASSLRLAANEQFF. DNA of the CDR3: TGTGCCAGCAGCTTACGACTAGCGGCTAATGAGCAGTTCTTC.